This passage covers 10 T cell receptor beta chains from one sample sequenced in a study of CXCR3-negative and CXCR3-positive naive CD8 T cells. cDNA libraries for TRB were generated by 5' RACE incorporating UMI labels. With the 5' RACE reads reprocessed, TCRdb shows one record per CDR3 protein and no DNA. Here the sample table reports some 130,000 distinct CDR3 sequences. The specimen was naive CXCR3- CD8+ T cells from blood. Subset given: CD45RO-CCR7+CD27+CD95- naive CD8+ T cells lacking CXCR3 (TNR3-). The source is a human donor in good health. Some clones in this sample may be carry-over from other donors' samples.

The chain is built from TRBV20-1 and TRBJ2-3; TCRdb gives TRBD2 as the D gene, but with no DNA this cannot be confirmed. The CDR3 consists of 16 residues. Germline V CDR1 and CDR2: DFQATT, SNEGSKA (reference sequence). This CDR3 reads CSARDGLAGGTDTQYF.

Here the CDR3 reads CSVEAFSGANVLTF. The genes are TRBV29-1 and TRBJ2-6. Looked up from germline, CDR1 is SQVTM and CDR2 is ANQGSEA. There are 14 residues in the CDR3.

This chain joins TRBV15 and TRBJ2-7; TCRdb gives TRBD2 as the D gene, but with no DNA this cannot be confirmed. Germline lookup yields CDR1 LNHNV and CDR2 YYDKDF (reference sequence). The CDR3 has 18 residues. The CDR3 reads CATSRDVSLGRPNYEQYF. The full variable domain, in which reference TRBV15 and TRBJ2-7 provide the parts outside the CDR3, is DAMVIQNPRYQVTQFGKPVTLSCSQTLNHNVMYWYQQKSSQAPKLLFHYYDKDFNNEADTPDNFQSRRPNTSFCFLDIRSPGLGDTAMYLCATSRDVSLGRPNYEQYFGPGTRLTVT.

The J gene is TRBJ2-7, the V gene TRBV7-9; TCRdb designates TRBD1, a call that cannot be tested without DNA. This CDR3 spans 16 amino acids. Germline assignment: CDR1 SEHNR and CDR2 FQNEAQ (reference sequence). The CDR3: CASSLKALGQAYEQYF.

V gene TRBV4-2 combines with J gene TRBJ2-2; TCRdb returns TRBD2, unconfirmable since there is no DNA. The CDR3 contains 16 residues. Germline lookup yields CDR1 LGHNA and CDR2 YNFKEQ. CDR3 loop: CASSPLAGANTGELFF.

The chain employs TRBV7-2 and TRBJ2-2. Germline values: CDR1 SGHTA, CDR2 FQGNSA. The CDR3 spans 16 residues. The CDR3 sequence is CASSLGFGDLAGELFF.

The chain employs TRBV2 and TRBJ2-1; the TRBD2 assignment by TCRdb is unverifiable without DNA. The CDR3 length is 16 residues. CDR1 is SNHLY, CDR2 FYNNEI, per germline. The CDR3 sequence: CASQGRGLAENVEQFF. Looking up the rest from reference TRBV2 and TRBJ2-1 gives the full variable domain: EPEVTQTPSHQVTQMGQEVILRCVPISNHLYFYWYRQILGQKVEFLVSFYNNEISEKSEIFDDQFSVERPDGSNFTLKIRSTKLEDSAMYFCASQGRGLAENVEQFFGPGTRLTVL.

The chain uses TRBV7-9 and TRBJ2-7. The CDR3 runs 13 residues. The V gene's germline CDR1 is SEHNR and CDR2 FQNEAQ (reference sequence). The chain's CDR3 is CASSSPVTYEQYF. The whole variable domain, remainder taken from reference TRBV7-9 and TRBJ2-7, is DTGVSQNPRHKITKRGQNVTFRCDPISEHNRLYWYRQTLGQGPEFLTYFQNEAQLEKSRLLSDRFSAERPKGSFSTLEIQRTEQGDSAMYLCASSSPVTYEQYFGPGTRLTVT.

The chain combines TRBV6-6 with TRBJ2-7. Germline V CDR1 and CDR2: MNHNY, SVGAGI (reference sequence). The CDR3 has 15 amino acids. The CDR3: CASSPTLDPNHEQYF.

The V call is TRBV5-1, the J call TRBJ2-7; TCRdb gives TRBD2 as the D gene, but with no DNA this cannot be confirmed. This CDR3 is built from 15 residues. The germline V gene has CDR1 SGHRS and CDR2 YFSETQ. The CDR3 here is CASSLGLARSYEQYF.